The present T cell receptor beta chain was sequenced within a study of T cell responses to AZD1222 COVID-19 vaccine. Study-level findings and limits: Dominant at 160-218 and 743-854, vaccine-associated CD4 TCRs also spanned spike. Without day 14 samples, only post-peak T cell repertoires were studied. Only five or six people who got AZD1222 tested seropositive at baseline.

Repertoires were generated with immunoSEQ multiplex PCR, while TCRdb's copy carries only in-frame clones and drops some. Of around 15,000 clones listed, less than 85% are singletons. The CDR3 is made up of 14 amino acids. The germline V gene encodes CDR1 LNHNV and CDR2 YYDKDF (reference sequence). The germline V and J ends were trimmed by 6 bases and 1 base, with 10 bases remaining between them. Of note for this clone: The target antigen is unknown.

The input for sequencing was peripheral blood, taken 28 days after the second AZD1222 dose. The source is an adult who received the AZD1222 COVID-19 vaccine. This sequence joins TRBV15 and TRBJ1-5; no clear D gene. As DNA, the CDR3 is TGTGCCACCAGTCTAGGTTTGAGCAATCAGCCCCAGCATTTT. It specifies CATSLGLSNQPQHF.